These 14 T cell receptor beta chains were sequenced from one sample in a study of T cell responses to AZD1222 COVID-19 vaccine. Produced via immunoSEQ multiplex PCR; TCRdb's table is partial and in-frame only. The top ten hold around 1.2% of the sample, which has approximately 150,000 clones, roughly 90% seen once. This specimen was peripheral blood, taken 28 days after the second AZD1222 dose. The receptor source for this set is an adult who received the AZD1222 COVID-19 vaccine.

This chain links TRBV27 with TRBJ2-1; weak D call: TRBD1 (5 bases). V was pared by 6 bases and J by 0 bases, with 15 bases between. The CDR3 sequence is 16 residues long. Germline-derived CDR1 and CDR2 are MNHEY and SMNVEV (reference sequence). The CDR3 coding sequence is TGTGCCAGCAGCCCAATTAGGGGAAGCTCCTACAATGAGCAGTTCTTC. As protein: CASSPIRGSSYNEQFF.

The CDR3 DNA reads TGTGCCAGCAGCAAAGCCGGGACAAATCTAGCCAAAAACATTCAGTACTTC. Its protein is CASSKAGTNLAKNIQYF. The chain employs TRBV3-1 (or the pseudogene TRBV3-2) and TRBJ2-4; TRBD1 might be the D (6 bases). This CDR3 contains 17 residues. Germline V CDR1 and CDR2: LGHDT, YNNKEL (reference sequence). V dropped 5 bases and J dropped 0 bases, with 17 bases sitting between them.

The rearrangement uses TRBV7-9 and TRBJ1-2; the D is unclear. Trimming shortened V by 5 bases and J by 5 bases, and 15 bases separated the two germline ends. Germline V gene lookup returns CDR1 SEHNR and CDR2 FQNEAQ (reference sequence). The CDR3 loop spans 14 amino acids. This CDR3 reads CASSPLPRSYGYTF. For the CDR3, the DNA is TGTGCCAGCAGCCCATTGCCCCGATCTTATGGCTACACCTTC.

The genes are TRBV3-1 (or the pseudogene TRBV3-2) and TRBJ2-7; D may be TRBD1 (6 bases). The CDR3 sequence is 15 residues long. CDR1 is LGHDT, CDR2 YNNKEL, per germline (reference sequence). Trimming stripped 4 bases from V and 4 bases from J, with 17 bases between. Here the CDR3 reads CASSPAGTSTYEQYF. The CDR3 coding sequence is TGTGCCAGCAGCCCCGCCGGGACATCTACATACGAGCAGTACTTC.

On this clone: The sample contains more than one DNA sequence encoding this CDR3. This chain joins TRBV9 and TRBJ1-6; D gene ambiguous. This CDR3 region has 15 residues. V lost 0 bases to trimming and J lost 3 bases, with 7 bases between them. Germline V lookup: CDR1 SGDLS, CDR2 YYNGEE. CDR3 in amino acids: CASSVGSSYNSPLHF. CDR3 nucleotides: TGTGCCAGCAGCGTAGGGTCCAGCTATAATTCACCCCTCCACTTT.

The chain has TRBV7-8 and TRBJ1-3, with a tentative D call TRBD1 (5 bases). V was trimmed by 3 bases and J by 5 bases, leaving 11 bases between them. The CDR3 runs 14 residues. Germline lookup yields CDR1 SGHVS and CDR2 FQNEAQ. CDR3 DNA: TGTGCCAGCAGCTTCCAGGGCCCCAGAAACACCATATATTTT. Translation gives CASSFQGPRNTIYF.

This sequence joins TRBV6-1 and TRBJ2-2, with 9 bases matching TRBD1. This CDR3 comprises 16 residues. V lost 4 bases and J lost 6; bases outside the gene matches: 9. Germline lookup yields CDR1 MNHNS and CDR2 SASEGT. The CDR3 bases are TGTGCCAGCAGTGCTAATCCGGGACAGGGATCCGGGGAGCTGTTTTTT. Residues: CASSANPGQGSGELFF.

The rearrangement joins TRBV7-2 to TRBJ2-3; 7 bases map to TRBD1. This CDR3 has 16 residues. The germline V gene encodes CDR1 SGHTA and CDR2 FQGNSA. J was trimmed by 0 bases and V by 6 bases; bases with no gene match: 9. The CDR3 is CASRRAGGLSTDTQYF. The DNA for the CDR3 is TGTGCCAGCAGGCGGGCAGGGGGTTTGAGCACAGATACGCAGTATTTT.

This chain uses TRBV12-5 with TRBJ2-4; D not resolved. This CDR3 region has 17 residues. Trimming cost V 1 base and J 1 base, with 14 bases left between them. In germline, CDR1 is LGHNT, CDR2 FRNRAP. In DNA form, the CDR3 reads TGTGCTAGTGGTTTGGCCCCGTCTAGTCTGGCCAAAAACATTCAGTACTTC. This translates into CASGLAPSSLAKNIQYF.

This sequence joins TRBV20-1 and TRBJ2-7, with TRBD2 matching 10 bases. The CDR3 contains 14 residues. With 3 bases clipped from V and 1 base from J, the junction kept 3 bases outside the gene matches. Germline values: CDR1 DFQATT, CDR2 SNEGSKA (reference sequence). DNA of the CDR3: TGCAGTGCTAGTCCTAGCGGGAGATCCTACGAGCAGTACTTC. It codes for CSASPSGRSYEQYF.

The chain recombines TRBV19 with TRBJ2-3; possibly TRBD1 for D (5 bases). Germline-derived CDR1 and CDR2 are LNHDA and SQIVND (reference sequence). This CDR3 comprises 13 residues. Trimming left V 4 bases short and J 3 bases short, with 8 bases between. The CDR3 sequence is CASSTGFTDTQYF. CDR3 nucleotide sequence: TGTGCCAGTAGTACAGGGTTTACAGATACGCAGTATTTT.

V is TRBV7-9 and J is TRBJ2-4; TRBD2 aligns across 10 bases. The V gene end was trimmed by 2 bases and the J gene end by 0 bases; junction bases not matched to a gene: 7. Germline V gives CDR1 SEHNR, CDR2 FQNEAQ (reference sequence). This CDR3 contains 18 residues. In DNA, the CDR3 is TGTGCCAGCAGCTTATCGCTAGCGGGGGCCTTAGCCAAAAACATTCAGTACTTC. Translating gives CASSLSLAGALAKNIQYF.

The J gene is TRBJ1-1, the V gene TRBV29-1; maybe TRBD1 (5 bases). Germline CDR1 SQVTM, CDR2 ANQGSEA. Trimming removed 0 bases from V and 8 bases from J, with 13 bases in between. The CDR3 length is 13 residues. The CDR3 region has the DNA TGCAGCGTTGAAGAGATCCGGGGGGGAGAAGCTTTCTTT. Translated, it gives CSVEEIRGGEAFF.

In DNA, the CDR3 is TGCGCCAGCAGCCAACTTCCGGGACTAGCTCGCTACGAGCAGTACTTC. Residues: CASSQLPGLARYEQYF. The V call is TRBV4-1, the J call TRBJ2-7, with TRBD2 matching 9 bases. This CDR3 has 16 amino acids. Germline V gene sequence: CDR1 MGHRA, CDR2 YSYEKL. After removal of 2 bases from V and 3 bases from J, the junction contained 8 bases not matched to a gene.